This T cell receptor (beta chain) was sequenced for a study of beta chain features in type 1 diabetes. The investigators reverse transcribed all of the isolated RNA, so they sequenced expressed TCRB transcripts. Only in-frame clones appear in the TCRdb table, and some are missing; sequencing was by immunoSEQ multiplex PCR. The table lists 310,000 or so clones, about a tenth of them singletons. This clone was detected many times. Its antigen is currently unknown. Staining for CD45RO/CCR7/CD25/CD127/CD95/CD27 allowed sorting of CD4+ naive, central memory, regulatory and stem cell-like memory cells. V gave up 4 bases and J gave up 0 bases, with 10 bases separating them. Germline V gene data show CDR1 as LGHNA and CDR2 as YSLEER. The CDR3 runs to 14 residues. General study points: Shorter TCRB CDR3s, moderately but significantly so, were found in Type 1 diabetes patients in all four CD4+ subsets. HLA influence on TCRB rearrangement stayed unresolved here.

Sequencing was done on a sample of central memory CD4+ T cells from blood. The genes are TRBV4-3 and TRBJ2-7; D gene uncertain. This clonotype was obtained from a man aged 25 to 40 with type 1 diabetes. The CDR3 is CASSLQLSSYEQYF. CDR3 DNA: TGCGCCAGCAGCCTCCAACTCTCCTCCTACGAGCAGTACTTC.